What follows are 26 T cell receptor beta chains derived from one specimen sequenced in a study of identical twins. TCRdb redid the calling of the 5' RACE reads with MiXCR, one entry per CDR3 protein. The data contain about 900,000 distinct CDR3 sequences, more than 9% of them singletons. The same data also went into a second study, on yellow fever vaccine responses in identical twins.

The specimen sequenced was PBMCs. The receptor source for this set is a woman younger than 35 in good health.

The genes are TRBV7-6 and TRBJ1-1, with unresolved D. This CDR3 is built from 14 residues. Trimming stripped 1 base from V and 4 bases from J, with 10 bases between. Per the germline V gene, CDR1 is SGHVS and CDR2 is FNYEAQ. CDR3 loop: CASSLGTGSTEAFF. The CDR3 bases are TGTGCCAGCAGCTTAGGGACCGGGAGCACTGAAGCTTTCTTT.

This chain uses TRBV29-1 with TRBJ1-2; 11 bases fit TRBD1. The V gene's germline CDR1 is SQVTM and CDR2 ANQGSEA. Trimming removed 4 bases from V and 1 base from J; junction bases left unmatched: 2. The CDR3 sequence is 14 residues long. The CDR3 DNA reads TGCAGCGTTGGGGGACAGGGGGATAACTATGGCTACACCTTC. Its translation: CSVGGQGDNYGYTF.

This clonotype was recorded a few times. This chain uses TRBV7-6 with TRBJ2-1; TRBD2 matches at 9 bases. Trimming at V came to 2 bases and at J to 13 bases, leaving 3 bases not matched to a gene. Germline V CDR1 and CDR2: SGHVS, FNYEAQ. The CDR3 runs to 12 residues. The DNA for the CDR3 is TGTGCCAGCAGCTTACCTAGCGGGACTCAGTTCTTC. Translating gives CASSLPSGTQFF.

This clonotype came up a few times. CDR3: CASSYSMGPDTQYF. The DNA for the CDR3 is TGTGCCAGCAGTTACTCGATGGGACCAGATACGCAGTATTTT. V usage is TRBV6-5 and J usage is TRBJ2-3; the D gene could be TRBD1 or TRBD2 (5 bases each). The CDR3 extends over 14 amino acids. Germline values: CDR1 MNHEY, CDR2 SVGAGI. Trimming pared 0 bases from V and 4 bases from J, leaving 8 bases between.

The rearrangement joins TRBV7-2 to TRBJ1-4; 9 bases align to TRBD1. Germline V gene sequence: CDR1 SGHTA, CDR2 FQGNSA. The CDR3 consists of 16 residues. Germline trimming cut 2 bases from V and 8 bases from J; bases unmatched to any gene: 9. The CDR3 DNA reads as TGTGCCAGCAGCTTACATCCGGGACAGGGAGGCGAAAAACTGTTTTTT. Protein sequence: CASSLHPGQGGEKLFF.

This clonotype was detected a few times. CDR3 in amino acids: CASSQDLTVSTDTQYF. CDR3 nucleotides: TGTGCCAGCAGCCAAGATTTGACGGTTAGCACAGATACGCAGTATTTT. The chain has TRBV4-2 and TRBJ2-3, with D hard to call. This CDR3 is 16 amino acids long. Trimming took off 0 bases at V and 0 bases at J, with 10 bases between the two ends. CDR1 and CDR2 from the germline V gene are LGHNA and YNFKEQ.

This clonotype turned up a few times. V usage is TRBV29-1 and J usage is TRBJ2-7, with 7 bases fitting TRBD2. Germline trimming cut 6 bases from V and 3 bases from J; bases unmatched to any gene: 5. The CDR3 loop spans 12 amino acids. Per the germline V gene, CDR1 is SQVTM and CDR2 is ANQGSEA. CDR3 residues: CSVGGRGYEQYF. The CDR3 DNA sequence: TGCAGCGTCGGCGGGAGAGGCTACGAGCAGTACTTC.

This rearrangement joins TRBV27 to TRBJ2-7, with a weak D call TRBD1 (7 bases). V gave up 5 bases and J gave up 5 bases, with 16 bases separating them. Germline V gives CDR1 MNHEY, CDR2 SMNVEV (reference sequence). The CDR3 contains 14 residues. The CDR3 DNA sequence: TGTGCCAGCAGTCAACAGGGGTGGGGGGACGAGCAGTACTTC. Encoded protein: CASSQQGWGDEQYF.

This clonotype was recorded a few times. V usage is TRBV7-2 and J usage is TRBJ2-7; 14 bases align to TRBD2. This CDR3 is built from 17 residues. From germline, CDR1 is SGHTA and CDR2 FQGNSA. J was trimmed by 5 bases and V by 2 bases; bases with no gene match: 8. The CDR3 loop is CASSLLPGLAGENEQYF. CDR3 in DNA: TGTGCCAGCAGCTTATTACCGGGACTAGCGGGAGAGAACGAGCAGTACTTC.

This clonotype was counted at least ten times. The rearrangement joins TRBV20-1 to TRBJ2-3, with D possibly being TRBD2 (6 bases). Germline-derived CDR1 and CDR2 are DFQATT and SNEGSKA (reference sequence). V was clipped by 5 bases and J by 0 bases, with 15 bases between them. The length of the CDR3 is 15 residues. CDR3 nucleotides: TGCAGTGCTCGGGCGCGGGGTGCTAGCACAGATACGCAGTATTTT. Amino acids: CSARARGASTDTQYF.

In this sample, this clonotype turned up many times. The chain has TRBV4-1 and TRBJ2-7; D unclear. Trimming pared 0 bases from V and 6 bases from J, leaving 9 bases between. The CDR3 has 13 amino acids. CDR1 is MGHRA, CDR2 YSYEKL, per germline. CDR3 bases: TGCGCCAGCAGCCAAGAGTACGGGTTCGAGCAGTACGTC. Translation gives CASSQEYGFEQYV.

There are a few counts of this clonotype. The gene calls are TRBV4-2 and TRBJ2-2, with 12 nucleotides matching TRBD2. This CDR3 is built from 16 residues. Trimming removed 1 base from V and 4 bases from J; junction bases left unmatched: 1. Germline V gene data show CDR1 as LGHNA and CDR2 as YNFKEQ. The CDR3 reads CASSQATSGGTGELFF. CDR3 in DNA: TGTGCCAGCAGCCAAGCGACTAGCGGGGGCACCGGGGAGCTGTTTTTT.

The genes are TRBV6-5 and TRBJ2-5, with 9 bases matching TRBD1. Looked up from germline, CDR1 is MNHEY and CDR2 is SVGAGI. The ends lost 6 bases at V and 2 bases at J; junction bases unmatched: 10. This CDR3 has 16 amino acids. In DNA, the CDR3 is TGTGCCAGCAGGTACCAACAGGGGGCGAGTCAAGAGACCCAGTACTTC. Translated: CASRYQQGASQETQYF.

This clonotype has at least ten counts. The rearrangement uses TRBV7-8 and TRBJ1-5; 11 positions agree with TRBD1. Germline assignment: CDR1 SGHVS and CDR2 FQNEAQ. The V and J ends lost 6 bases and 1 base, in that order; junction bases with no gene match: 2. The CDR3 spans 15 residues. CDR3 residues: CASRGQGGSNQPQHF. The CDR3 nucleotides are TGTGCCAGCAGGGGACAGGGGGGGAGCAATCAGCCCCAGCATTTT.

This clonotype has only a few counts. This chain links TRBV10-3 with TRBJ2-3; 10 bases match TRBD2. Per the germline V gene, CDR1 is ENHRY and CDR2 is SYGVKD. The CDR3 loop spans 19 amino acids. V lost 6 bases, J lost 1 base, and 16 bases stayed unmatched. The CDR3 sequence: CAIRPRDSGRTYRTDTQYF. CDR3 bases: TGTGCCATCAGACCCCGGGATAGCGGGAGGACCTACCGCACAGATACGCAGTATTTT.

The sample holds a few counts of this clonotype. The chain carries TRBV28 and TRBJ1-5, with a tentative D call TRBD1 (6 bases). The V end was cut by 6 bases, the J end by 0 bases, with 15 bases between. Germline CDR1 MDHEN, CDR2 SYDVKM. The CDR3 length is 16 residues. CDR3 amino acids: CASSRAGGASNQPQHF. The CDR3 DNA reads TGTGCCAGCAGCCGGGCGGGGGGGGCTAGCAATCAGCCCCAGCATTTT.

V is TRBV7-6 and J is TRBJ2-1; 10 positions agree with TRBD2. V lost 4 bases to trimming and J lost 6 bases; unmatched junction nucleotides: 6. The germline V gene has CDR1 SGHVS and CDR2 FNYEAQ. The CDR3 extends over 15 amino acids. The CDR3 bases are TGTGCCAGCAGCTCCAGGGGGACTAGCGTCAATGAGCAGTTCTTC. Its protein is CASSSRGTSVNEQFF.

The chain has TRBV7-6 and TRBJ2-3; TRBD2 matches at 10 bases. Germline CDR1 reads SGHVS; CDR2 reads FNYEAQ. After removal of 0 bases from V and 4 bases from J, the junction contained 4 bases not matched to a gene. The CDR3 contains 16 residues. The CDR3 here is CASSLALAGAADTQYF. The DNA for the CDR3 is TGTGCCAGCAGCTTAGCGCTAGCGGGGGCCGCAGATACGCAGTATTTT.

V is TRBV12-5 and J is TRBJ1-1; 7 bases fit TRBD1. This CDR3 is built from 17 residues. J gave up 0 bases and V 2 bases, and 9 bases lay outside the gene matches. Germline CDR1 LGHNT, CDR2 FRNRAP. The CDR3 sequence: CASGLIGGLTMNTEAFF. The CDR3 region has the DNA TGTGCTAGTGGTTTGATAGGGGGCCTTACTATGAACACTGAAGCTTTCTTT. The whole variable domain, filled in from reference TRBV12-5 and TRBJ1-1, reads DARVTQTPRHKVTEMGQEVTMRCQPILGHNTVFWYRQTMMQGLELLAYFRNRAPLDDSGMPKDRFSAEMPDATLATLKIQPSEPRDSAVYFCASGLIGGLTMNTEAFFGQGTRLTVV.

This clonotype was seen only a few times. The chain is built from TRBV19 and TRBJ2-1; 11 positions match TRBD2. This CDR3 contains 17 residues. Germline V gene sequence: CDR1 LNHDA, CDR2 SQIVND (reference sequence). The V and J ends lost 1 base and 4 bases, in that order; junction bases with no gene match: 6. CDR3 DNA: TGTGCCAGTAGTATAGGATCCGGGACTAGCGGTTACAATGAGCAGTTCTTC. The encoded protein is CASSIGSGTSGYNEQFF.

This clonotype showed up just a few times. The chain joins TRBV20-1 to TRBJ1-1; tentatively, D is TRBD1 (5 bases). This CDR3 region has 13 residues. V was shortened by 4 bases and J by 5 bases, with 14 bases between the two germline ends. The V gene's germline CDR1 is DFQATT and CDR2 SNEGSKA (reference sequence). In DNA form, the CDR3 reads TGCAGTGCTACCCCAGGAGGGGTGACTGAAGCTTTCTTT. Translating gives CSATPGGVTEAFF.

This clonotype was seen only a few times. In nucleotides, the CDR3 is TGTGCCAGCAGCGTAGGGTTCCAACGAGGACTAGCGGGAGGAACAGATACGCAGTATTTT. Its translation is CASSVGFQRGLAGGTDTQYF. J is TRBJ2-3 and V is TRBV9, with 14 bases that match TRBD2. From germline, CDR1 is SGDLS and CDR2 YYNGEE. With V trimmed by 0 bases and J by 3 bases, 12 bases remained unmatched. The CDR3 is made up of 20 amino acids.

This CDR3 is CASSTTSGTGELFF. As DNA, the CDR3 is TGTGCCAGCAGCACGACAAGCGGGACCGGGGAGCTGTTTTTT. This chain joins TRBV11-2 and TRBJ2-2; D is possibly TRBD2 (6 bases). V was trimmed by 5 bases and J by 5 bases, leaving 12 bases between them. The CDR3 runs to 14 residues. The germline V gene has CDR1 SGHAT and CDR2 FQNNGV. Looking up the rest from reference TRBV11-2 and TRBJ2-2 gives the full variable domain: EAGVAQSPRYKIIEKRQSVAFWCNPISGHATLYWYQQILGQGPKLLIQFQNNGVVDDSQLPKDRFSAERLKGVDSTLKIQPAKLEDSAVYLCASSTTSGTGELFFGEGSRLTVL.

This clonotype came up a few times. This rearrangement joins TRBV2 to TRBJ2-7, with D perhaps matching TRBD1 (6 bases). The CDR3 is made up of 13 amino acids. V shed 6 bases and J shed 1 base, with 10 bases lying between them. Germline lookup yields CDR1 SNHLY and CDR2 FYNNEI. The CDR3 protein is CASRPQGSYEQYF. CDR3 nucleotide sequence: TGTGCCAGCAGACCACAGGGTTCCTACGAGCAGTACTTC.

The table lists this clonotype with a few counts. This rearrangement joins TRBV28 to TRBJ2-7, with a weak D call TRBD1 (5 bases). Germline V gene data show CDR1 as MDHEN and CDR2 as SYDVKM. V dropped 5 bases and J dropped 7 bases, with 12 bases sitting between them. The CDR3 is 12 residues long. CDR3 bases: TGTGCCAGCAGTCCAGGGTCTCGGGAGCAGTACGTC. It encodes CASSPGSREQYV.

The chain couples TRBV27 to TRBJ2-7; 12 nucleotides match TRBD1. CDR3 size: 17 residues. The germline V gene has CDR1 MNHEY and CDR2 SMNVEV (reference sequence). The V and J ends lost 6 bases and 7 bases, in that order; junction bases with no gene match: 16. The CDR3: CASSGTGGLSGGREQYF. CDR3 nucleotide sequence: TGTGCCAGCAGCGGGACAGGGGGCCTCTCCGGGGGAAGGGAGCAGTACTTC.